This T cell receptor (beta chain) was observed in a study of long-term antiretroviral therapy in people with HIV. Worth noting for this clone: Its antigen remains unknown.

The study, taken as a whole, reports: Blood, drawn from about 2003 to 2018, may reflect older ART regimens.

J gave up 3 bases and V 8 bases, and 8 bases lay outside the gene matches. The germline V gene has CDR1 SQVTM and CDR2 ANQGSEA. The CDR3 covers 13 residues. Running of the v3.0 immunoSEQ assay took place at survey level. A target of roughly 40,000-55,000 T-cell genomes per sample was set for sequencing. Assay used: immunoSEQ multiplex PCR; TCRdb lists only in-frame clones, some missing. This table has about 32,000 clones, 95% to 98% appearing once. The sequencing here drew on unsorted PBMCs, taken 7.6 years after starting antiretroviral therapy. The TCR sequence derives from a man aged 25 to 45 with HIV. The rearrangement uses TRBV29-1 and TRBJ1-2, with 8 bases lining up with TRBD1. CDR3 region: CSTGTGGDYGYTF. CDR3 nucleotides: TGCAGCACCGGGACAGGAGGGGACTATGGCTACACCTTC.